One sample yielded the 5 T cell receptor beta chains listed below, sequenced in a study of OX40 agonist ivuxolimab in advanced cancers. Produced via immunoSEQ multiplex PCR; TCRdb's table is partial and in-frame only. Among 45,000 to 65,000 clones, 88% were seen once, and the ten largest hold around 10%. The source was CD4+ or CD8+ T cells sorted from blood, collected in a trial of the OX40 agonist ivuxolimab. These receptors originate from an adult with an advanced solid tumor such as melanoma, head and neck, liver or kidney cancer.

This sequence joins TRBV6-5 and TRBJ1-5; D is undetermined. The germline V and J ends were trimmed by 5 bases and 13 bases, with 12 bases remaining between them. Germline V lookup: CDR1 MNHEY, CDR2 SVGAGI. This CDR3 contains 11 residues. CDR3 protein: CASSDMLQQHF. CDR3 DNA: TGTGCCAGCAGTGATATGTTACAACAGCATTTT.

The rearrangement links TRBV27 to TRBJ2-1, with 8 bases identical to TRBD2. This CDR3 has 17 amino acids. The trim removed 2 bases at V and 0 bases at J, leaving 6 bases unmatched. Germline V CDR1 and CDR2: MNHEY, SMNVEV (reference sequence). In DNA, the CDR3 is TGTGCCAGCAGTTTAGGTAGCGGGGTGCTCTCCTACAATGAGCAGTTCTTC. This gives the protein CASSLGSGVLSYNEQFF.

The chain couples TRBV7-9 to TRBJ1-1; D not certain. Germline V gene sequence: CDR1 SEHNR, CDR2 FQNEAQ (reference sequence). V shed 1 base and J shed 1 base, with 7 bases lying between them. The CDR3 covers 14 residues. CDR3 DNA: TGTGCCAGCAGCTTAGGAGGGTCGAACACTGAAGCTTTCTTT. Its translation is CASSLGGSNTEAFF.

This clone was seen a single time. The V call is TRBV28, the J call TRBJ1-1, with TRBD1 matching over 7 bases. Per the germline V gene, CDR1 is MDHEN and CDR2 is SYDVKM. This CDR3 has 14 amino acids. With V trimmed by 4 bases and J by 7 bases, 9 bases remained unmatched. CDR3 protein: CASSSVGQLYEAFF. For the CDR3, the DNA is TGTGCCAGCAGTTCAGTGGGACAGCTCTATGAAGCTTTCTTT.

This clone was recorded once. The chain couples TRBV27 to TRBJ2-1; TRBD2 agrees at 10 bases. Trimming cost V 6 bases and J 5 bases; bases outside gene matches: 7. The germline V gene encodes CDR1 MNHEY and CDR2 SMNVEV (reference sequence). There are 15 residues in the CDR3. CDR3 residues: CASSPTSGVNNEQFF. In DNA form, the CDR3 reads TGTGCCAGCAGCCCTACTAGCGGGGTTAACAATGAGCAGTTCTTC.